The clone carrying this T cell receptor beta chain was picked up a small number of times. What it recognizes is unknown. TCRdb ran MiXCR on the 5' RACE reads and lists one entry per CDR3 protein. The sample shows about 350,000 distinct CDR3 sequences, around a fifth of them seen only once. The sample is drawn from a study of T-cell memory formation after mild COVID-19. Whole-study findings and limits: The authors did not confirm SARS-CoV-2 specificity of second-wave clones peaking day 37.

The CDR3 has 12 amino acids. Between the trimmed V and J ends, which lost 5 bases and 6 bases, there was a span of 11 bases. Germline CDR1 SGHRS, CDR2 YFSETQ. Sequencing was done on a sample of PBMCs or a T cell subset sorted from them (not recorded which). The source of this sequence is a man between 18 and 29 years old who had mild COVID-19 (a few samples of this study predate the infection). Cell type and time point are not known. The genes are TRBV5-1 and TRBJ1-1; D is possibly TRBD1 (6 bases). The CDR3 DNA reads as TGCGCCAGCAGTACGGGGGCTTCTGAAGCTTTCTTT. Its protein product is CASSTGASEAFF.